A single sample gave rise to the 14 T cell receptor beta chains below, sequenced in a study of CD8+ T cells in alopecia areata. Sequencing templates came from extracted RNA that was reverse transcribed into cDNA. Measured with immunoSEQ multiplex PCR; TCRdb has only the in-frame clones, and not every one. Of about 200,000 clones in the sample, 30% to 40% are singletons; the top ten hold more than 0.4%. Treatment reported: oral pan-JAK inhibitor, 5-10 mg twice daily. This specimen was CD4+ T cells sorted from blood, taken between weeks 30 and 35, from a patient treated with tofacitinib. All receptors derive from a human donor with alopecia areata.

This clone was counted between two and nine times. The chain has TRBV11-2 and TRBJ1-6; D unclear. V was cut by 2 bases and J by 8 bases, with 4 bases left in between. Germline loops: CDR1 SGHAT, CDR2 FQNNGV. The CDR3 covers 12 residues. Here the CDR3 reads CASSLTDSPLHF. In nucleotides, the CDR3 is TGTGCCAGCAGCTTAACAGATTCACCCCTCCACTTT.

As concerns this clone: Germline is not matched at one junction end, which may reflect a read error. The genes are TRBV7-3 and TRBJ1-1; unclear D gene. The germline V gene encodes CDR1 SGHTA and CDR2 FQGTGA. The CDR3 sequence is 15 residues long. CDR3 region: CASSVTGASGTEAFF. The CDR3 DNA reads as TGTGCCAGCAGCGTAACGGGAGCCTCGGGCACTGAAGCTTTCTTT.

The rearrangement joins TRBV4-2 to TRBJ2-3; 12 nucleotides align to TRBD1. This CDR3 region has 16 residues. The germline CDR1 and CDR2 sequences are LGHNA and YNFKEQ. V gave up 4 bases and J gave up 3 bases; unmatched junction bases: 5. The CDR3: CASSPRDRGRTDTQYF. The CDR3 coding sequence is TGTGCCAGCAGCCCCCGGGACAGGGGGCGAACAGATACGCAGTATTTT.

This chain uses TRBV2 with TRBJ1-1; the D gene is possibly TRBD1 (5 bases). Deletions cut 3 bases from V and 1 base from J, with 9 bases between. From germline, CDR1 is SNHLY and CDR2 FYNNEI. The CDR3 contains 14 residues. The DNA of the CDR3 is TGTGCCAGCAGTGAGCAGGGCCCGAACACTGAAGCTTTCTTT. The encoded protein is CASSEQGPNTEAFF.

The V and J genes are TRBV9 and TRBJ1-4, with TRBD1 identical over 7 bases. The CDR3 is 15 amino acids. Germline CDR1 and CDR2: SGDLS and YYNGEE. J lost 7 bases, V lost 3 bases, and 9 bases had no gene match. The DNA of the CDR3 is TGTGCCAGCAGCGGATCAGGGGGTTCGGGTGAAAAACTGTTTTTT. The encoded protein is CASSGSGGSGEKLFF.

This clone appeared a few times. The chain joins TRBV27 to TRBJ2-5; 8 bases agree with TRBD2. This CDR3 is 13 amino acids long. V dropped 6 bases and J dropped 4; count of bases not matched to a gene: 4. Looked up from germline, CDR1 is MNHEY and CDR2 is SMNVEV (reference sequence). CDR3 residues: CASRLAGVETQYF. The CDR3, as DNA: TGTGCCAGCAGGCTAGCGGGTGTAGAGACCCAGTACTTC.

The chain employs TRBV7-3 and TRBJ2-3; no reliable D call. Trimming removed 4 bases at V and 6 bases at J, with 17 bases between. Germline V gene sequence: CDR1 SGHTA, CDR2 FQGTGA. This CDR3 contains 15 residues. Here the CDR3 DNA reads TGTGCCAGCAGCTCTCAAATGGGTGTAGGGGATACGCAGTATTTT. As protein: CASSSQMGVGDTQYF.

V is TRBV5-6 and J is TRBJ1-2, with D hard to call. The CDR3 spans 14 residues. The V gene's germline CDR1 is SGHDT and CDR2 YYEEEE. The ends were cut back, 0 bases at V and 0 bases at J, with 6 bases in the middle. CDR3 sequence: CASSLVAANYGYTF. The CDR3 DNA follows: TGTGCCAGCAGCTTGGTGGCAGCTAACTATGGCTACACCTTC.

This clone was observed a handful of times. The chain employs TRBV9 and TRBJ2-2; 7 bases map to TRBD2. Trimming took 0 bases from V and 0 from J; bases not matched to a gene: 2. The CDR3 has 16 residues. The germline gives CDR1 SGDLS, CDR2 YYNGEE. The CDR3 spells CASSVVLATNTGELFF. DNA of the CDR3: TGTGCCAGCAGCGTAGTACTAGCGACGAACACCGGGGAGCTGTTTTTT.

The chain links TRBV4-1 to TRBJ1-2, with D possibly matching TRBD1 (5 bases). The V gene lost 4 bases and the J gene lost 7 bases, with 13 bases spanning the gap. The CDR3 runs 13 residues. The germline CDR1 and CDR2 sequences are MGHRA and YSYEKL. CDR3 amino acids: CASSLQGFGGYTF. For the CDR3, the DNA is TGCGCCAGCAGCCTTCAGGGTTTCGGTGGCTACACCTTC.

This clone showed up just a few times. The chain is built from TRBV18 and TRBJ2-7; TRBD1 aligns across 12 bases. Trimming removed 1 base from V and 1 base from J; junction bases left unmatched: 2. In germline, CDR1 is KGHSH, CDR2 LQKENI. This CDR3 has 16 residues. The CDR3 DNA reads TGTGCCAGCTCACCACAGGGACAGGGGGCATCCTACGAGCAGTACTTC. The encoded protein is CASSPQGQGASYEQYF.

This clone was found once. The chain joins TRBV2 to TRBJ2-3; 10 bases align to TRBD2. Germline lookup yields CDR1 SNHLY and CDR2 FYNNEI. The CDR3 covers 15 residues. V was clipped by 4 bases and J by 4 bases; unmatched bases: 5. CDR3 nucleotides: TGTGCCAGCAGTGCCCAGCGGGGGGGCGCAGATACGCAGTATTTT. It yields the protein CASSAQRGGADTQYF.

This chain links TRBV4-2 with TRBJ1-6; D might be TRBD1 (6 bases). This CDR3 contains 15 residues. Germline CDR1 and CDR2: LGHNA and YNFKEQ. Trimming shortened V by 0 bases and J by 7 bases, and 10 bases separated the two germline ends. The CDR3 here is CASSQEVTGNSPLHF. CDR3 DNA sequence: TGTGCCAGCAGCCAAGAGGTGACAGGCAATTCACCCCTCCACTTT.

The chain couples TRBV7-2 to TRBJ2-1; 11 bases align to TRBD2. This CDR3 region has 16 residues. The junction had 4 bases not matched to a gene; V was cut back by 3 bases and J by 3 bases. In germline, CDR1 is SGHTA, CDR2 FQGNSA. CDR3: CASSLPGLAGYNEQFF. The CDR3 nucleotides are TGTGCCAGCAGCTTGCCCGGACTAGCGGGCTACAATGAGCAGTTCTTC.